This TCR beta chain emerged from a study of blood T cell repertoires in COVID-19 (dated by TCRdb to 2018 to 2020). General notes on the study: Collaborator samples came from the United States, Italy and Spain and covered acute and convalescent phases of COVID-19. The material from the prospective study consisted of cDNA or gDNA derived from T cells, B-cell-depleted T cells, or PBMCs. Deeply sampled blood TCRbeta repertoires from subjects exposed to, actively infected with, or recovered from COVID-19 were included in the dataset. The repertoires were made available in a free public database intended to serve as a resource for research on the immune response to SARS-CoV-2. Samples were obtained from the ongoing ImmuneRACE study (first 160 participants) and from approximately 1,200 subjects provided by 6 global collaborators. Nearly every sample came with metadata listing a de-identified subject ID, COVID-19 status, age in years and sex. HLA class I and class II types, where available, came from metadata supplied by the sample provider rather than from assay-based typing.

Taken from cysteine to phenylalanine, the CDR3 has 13 residues. The sequence is cut down to CDR3 DNA, 39 bases in frame from base 1. The CDR1 and CDR2 encoded by the germline V gene (reference sequence) are LGHDT and YNNKEL. Trimming removed 0 bases from V and 8 bases from J, leaving 10 bases between the germline ends. TCRbeta CDR3 regions were amplified from genomic DNA using the immunoSEQ Assay, a bias-controlled multiplex PCR. Regarding the original processing steps: Nucleated cell counts per sample were estimated from amplification of reference gene primers within the assay. To quantify the absolute abundance of each unique TCRbeta CDR3 rearrangement, sequence reads were collapsed and filtered. Productive Simpson clonality was computed per sample as the square root of Simpson's diversity index over productive rearrangements. What TCRdb holds here is the immuneACCESS table cut down to in-frame rearrangements. Part of the clones is not present; checked against another copy, under half of the missing clones reflect an unresolved V gene, and the others are unexplained. The V and J calls and clone size are taken from that table; D and trimming were inferred from the DNA. The sample table lists about 100,000 clones, approximately 86% of them with a count of one. About 3% of the sample goes to the ten largest clones.

Overall study outcomes, separate from this receptor: How much clinical and demographic metadata was included differed by source and by participant, and the metadata was provided uncurated.

A note on this clone: What antigen it recognizes has not been identified. No clone much larger than this one lies a single base away; base qualities are absent.

Each collaborating institution followed its own protocols to collect whole blood in K2EDTA tubes. For TCRbeta analysis, collaborators shipped samples as frozen whole blood, isolated PBMCs, or DNA extracted from either of those sample types. The TCR originated in a man in his fifties with active or convalescent COVID-19. The sample taken for sequencing was peripheral blood. The chain employs TRBV3-1 (or the pseudogene TRBV3-2) and TRBJ1-2; TRBD1 is a weak D gene call, 5 bases matching. The nucleotide sequence reads TGTGCCAGCAGCCAAGAAGGCGGGGCCGGCTACACCTTC. Its coded protein is CASSQEGGAGYTF.